A selection of T cell receptor beta chains follows, all from one sample in a study of shared clonotypes between healthy human individuals. Using immunoSEQ multiplex PCR, the repertoire was profiled, and TCRdb retains in-frame clones only, with some absent. This sample has 2 million to 3 million clones, with 80% to 95% found just once. The sequenced material came from naive CD4+ T cells from PBMCs. Every receptor here comes from a young man in good health. Some clones in this sample may be carry-over from other donors' samples. The CDR3 runs from the conserved cysteine through the conserved F or W. A D gene is named only where the DNA matches it firmly. Where a row states a size, it is once, few, many or the class of an expanded clone; other rows omit it.

clone size	V gene	D gene	J gene	CDR3 DNA	CDR3 protein
once	TRBV7-9	NA	TRBJ2-7	TGTGCCAGCAGCGTCAGGACAGTTTCTGGGGACGAGCAGTACTTC	CASSVRTVSGDEQYF
NA	TRBV6-6	TRBD1	TRBJ1-2	TGTGCCAGCAGGTTCGGACAGGGTCTGGGCTATGGCTACACCTTC	CASRFGQGLGYGYTF
NA	TRBV28	NA	TRBJ1-3	TGTGCCAGCAGTTTCTCTCGGTGGGGGGCTGGAAACACCATATATTTT	CASSFSRWGAGNTIYF
NA	TRBV28	NA	TRBJ2-5	TGTGCCAGCGTTAGAGGACAGCGGGGGACCCAGTACTTC	CASVRGQRGTQYF
NA	TRBV11-1	NA	TRBJ2-1	TGTGCCAGCAGCTCTTTGACAGGTCGCTCCTACAATGAGCAGTTCTTC	CASSSLTGRSYNEQFF
NA	TRBV27	NA	TRBJ2-6	TGTGCCAGCAGTTTATTGACAGTAGCTGGGGCCAACGTCCTGACTTTC	CASSLLTVAGANVLTF
NA	TRBV5-6	NA	TRBJ1-6	TGTGCCAGCAGCTTGGGGCCACAGAGAGATTCACCCCTCCACTTT	CASSLGPQRDSPLHF
NA	TRBV30	TRBD1	TRBJ1-1	TGTGCCTGGATGGGAGGACAGGGTGTGAACACTGAAGCTTTCTTT	CAWMGGQGVNTEAFF
NA	TRBV10-3	NA	TRBJ2-3	TGTGCCATCAGTGAGCTAGGGACGTCAAGCACAGATACGCAGTATTTT	CAISELGTSSTDTQYF
NA	TRBV18	NA	TRBJ1-1	TGTGCCAGCTCACTCCTCAGGGACACTGAAGCTTTCTTT	CASSLLRDTEAFF
NA	TRBV7-2	NA	TRBJ2-5	TGTGCCAGCAGCTTAGTTACGCAAGAGACCCAGTACTTC	CASSLVTQETQYF
once	TRBV11-2	TRBD2	TRBJ2-1	TGTGCCAGCAGCTCCACTAGCGGGTGGTCCTACAATGAGCAGTTCTTC	CASSSTSGWSYNEQFF
NA	TRBV6-6	NA	TRBJ1-4	TGTGCCAGCAGTTACTTGCTGGCTAATGAAAAACTGTTTTTT	CASSYLLANEKLFF
NA	TRBV7-2	NA	TRBJ2-3	TGTGCCAGCAGCTTAGCTCGGGAGAGCACAGATACGCAGTATTTT	CASSLARESTDTQYF
NA	TRBV27	NA	TRBJ2-1	TGTGCCAGCAGTTTGGGCGGGCTCTCCTACAATGAGCAGTTCTTC	CASSLGGLSYNEQFF
NA	TRBV28	NA	TRBJ2-7	TGTGCCAGCAGTCTAAAATCAGGGGACCTCAGCTCCTACGAGCAGTACTTC	CASSLKSGDLSSYEQYF
once	TRBV5-6	NA	TRBJ1-2	TGTGCCAGCAGCTTGTTTAATACGAATGGCTACACCTTC	CASSLFNTNGYTF
NA	TRBV10-3	NA	TRBJ2-5	TGTGCCATCAGTGAAACCCCCCGTGAAGAGACCCAGTACTTC	CAISETPREETQYF
NA	TRBV14	NA	TRBJ2-7	TGTGCCAGCAGCCCGTGGAGCTCCCGCTACGAGCAGTACTTC	CASSPWSSRYEQYF
NA	TRBV6-5	TRBD2	TRBJ2-5	TGTGCCAGCAGTTACTGGCTTGGAGGGAGGGCCGAGACCCAGTACTTC	CASSYWLGGRAETQYF
NA	TRBV5-4	NA	TRBJ2-1	TGTGCCAGCAGCTTGCCAACAAGAGGCCCCTACAATGAGCAGTTCTTC	CASSLPTRGPYNEQFF
NA	TRBV7-2	NA	TRBJ1-5	TGTGCCAGCAGCCCCTCCGGAGCAGTGGGCCAGCCCCAGCATTTT	CASSPSGAVGQPQHF
NA	TRBV29-1	NA	TRBJ2-7	TGCAGCGCACGAACGGACGGATCCTACGAGCAGTACTTC	CSARTDGSYEQYF
NA	TRBV7-9	TRBD2	TRBJ2-3	TGTGCCAGCAGGTCCGGGACTAGCGGGAGGGCCACAGATACGCAGTATTTT	CASRSGTSGRATDTQYF
once	TRBV2	NA	TRBJ2-7	TGTGCCAGCAGGGATGAGGGGCTCGAGCAGTACTTC	CASRDEGLEQYF
NA	TRBV5-1	TRBD2	TRBJ2-7	TGCGCCAGCAGCTTTATATCCGGGGGAGGGTCTTACGAGCAGTACTTC	CASSFISGGGSYEQYF
NA	TRBV9	TRBD1	TRBJ2-1	TGTGCCAGCAGCTCCCGGGGCAGGGGGTGGTTCAATGAGCAGTTCTTC	CASSSRGRGWFNEQFF
NA	TRBV2	NA	TRBJ2-5	TGTGCCAGCAGTGAGGGGTTCGGGGGAAAGACCCAGTACTTC	CASSEGFGGKTQYF
NA	TRBV18	NA	TRBJ2-1	TGTGCCAGCTCACCACAGGAGGGCAATGAGCAGTTCTTC	CASSPQEGNEQFF
NA	TRBV5-1	NA	TRBJ2-5	TGCGCCAGCAGCTTGGGAGGCGGTGGCCAAGAGACCCAGTACTTC	CASSLGGGGQETQYF
NA	TRBV2	NA	TRBJ1-1	TGTGCCAGCAGTGTCGGGCGGGTGAACACTGAAGCTTTCTTT	CASSVGRVNTEAFF
NA	TRBV7-9	NA	TRBJ1-4	TGTGCCAGCAGCTTCGCACCCCGGGCGTTTAATGAAAAACTGTTTTTT	CASSFAPRAFNEKLFF
NA	TRBV5-1	TRBD2	TRBJ2-2	TGCGCCAGCAGCCGACTAGCGGGAGAATCCGGGGAGCTGTTTTTT	CASSRLAGESGELFF
NA	TRBV2	TRBD1	TRBJ1-6	TGTGCCAGCAGTCCCGGACAGGGGTCTAATTCACCCCTCCACTTT	CASSPGQGSNSPLHF
NA	TRBV7-9	NA	TRBJ1-3	TGTGCCAGCAGCCCCCGCCCCTCTGGAAACACCATATATTTT	CASSPRPSGNTIYF
once	TRBV5-8	NA	TRBJ2-3	TGTGCCAGCAGCATCGAACCGGGACCTGGTGGAGATACGCAGTATTTT	CASSIEPGPGGDTQYF
NA	TRBV10-3	TRBD1	TRBJ1-3	TGTGCCATCAGTGCACAGGGGGCCGGAAACACCATATATTTT	CAISAQGAGNTIYF
NA	TRBV7-3	NA	TRBJ2-2	TGTGCCAGCAGTCATTACACCGGGGAGCTGTTTTTT	CASSHYTGELFF
few	TRBV6-5	NA	TRBJ2-3	TGTGCCAGCACCATAAAAGTGGGCACAGATACGCAGTATTTT	CASTIKVGTDTQYF
NA	TRBV30	NA	TRBJ2-7	TGTGCCTGGAGTGTAGAGACAAAAAGCTACGAGCAGTACTTC	CAWSVETKSYEQYF
NA	TRBV6-1	NA	TRBJ1-2	TGTGCCAGCAGTGAAGCCTCGGCGGGGTACTATGGCTACACCTTC	CASSEASAGYYGYTF
once	TRBV6-6	NA	TRBJ2-7	TGTGCCACCATCTGGCCGGGAGTCGCGGGCGAGCAGTACTTC	CATIWPGVAGEQYF
NA	TRBV29-1	NA	TRBJ2-5	TGCAGCGGGGGGGCTGGGGCGAAAGAGACCCAGTACTTC	CSGGAGAKETQYF
NA	TRBV27	NA	TRBJ2-6	TGTGCCAGCAGTTTATTGTCGCGACCAGCAATGTCGGCCAACGTCCTGACTTTC	CASSLLSRPAMSANVLTF
NA	TRBV6-1	NA	TRBJ1-2	TGTGCCAGCAGTAGTCAAACAGGGTCCGGCTACACCTTC	CASSSQTGSGYTF
NA	TRBV7-2	NA	TRBJ1-5	TGTGCCAGCAGCTTAACGTTGGGTTTTCAGCCCCAGCATTTT	CASSLTLGFQPQHF
NA	TRBV7-3	TRBD2	TRBJ2-3	TGTGCCAGCAGCTTAGCGGGAGGGCCATTGAATACGCAGTATTTT	CASSLAGGPLNTQYF
NA	TRBV2	TRBD2	TRBJ2-2	TGTGCCAGCAGCGAAGGACTAGCAGGCTCCCGGGAGCTGTTTTTT	CASSEGLAGSRELFF
NA	TRBV18	NA	TRBJ1-3	TGTGCCAGCTCACCCCAGAGAACCCTAGTTGGAAACACCATATATTTT	CASSPQRTLVGNTIYF
NA	TRBV6-1	NA	TRBJ1-6	TGTGCCAGCAGTGAAGCGCTTTGGTTGTATAATTCACCCCTCCACTTT	CASSEALWLYNSPLHF
NA	TRBV5-4	NA	TRBJ2-4	TGTGCCAGCAGCTTGGAACCGGGAGCGGCCAAAAACATTCAGTACTTC	CASSLEPGAAKNIQYF
NA	TRBV28	NA	TRBJ2-1	TGTGCCAGCACCTCTCCTGGGTATGAGCAGTTCTTC	CASTSPGYEQFF
NA	TRBV4-2	NA	TRBJ2-5	TGTGCCAGCAGCCACGATTGGGAGACCCAGTACTTC	CASSHDWETQYF
NA	TRBV21-1	NA	TRBJ1-1	TGTGCCAGCAGCAAAGCTCCGGGCCCAGGAACTGAAGCTTTCTTT	CASSKAPGPGTEAFF